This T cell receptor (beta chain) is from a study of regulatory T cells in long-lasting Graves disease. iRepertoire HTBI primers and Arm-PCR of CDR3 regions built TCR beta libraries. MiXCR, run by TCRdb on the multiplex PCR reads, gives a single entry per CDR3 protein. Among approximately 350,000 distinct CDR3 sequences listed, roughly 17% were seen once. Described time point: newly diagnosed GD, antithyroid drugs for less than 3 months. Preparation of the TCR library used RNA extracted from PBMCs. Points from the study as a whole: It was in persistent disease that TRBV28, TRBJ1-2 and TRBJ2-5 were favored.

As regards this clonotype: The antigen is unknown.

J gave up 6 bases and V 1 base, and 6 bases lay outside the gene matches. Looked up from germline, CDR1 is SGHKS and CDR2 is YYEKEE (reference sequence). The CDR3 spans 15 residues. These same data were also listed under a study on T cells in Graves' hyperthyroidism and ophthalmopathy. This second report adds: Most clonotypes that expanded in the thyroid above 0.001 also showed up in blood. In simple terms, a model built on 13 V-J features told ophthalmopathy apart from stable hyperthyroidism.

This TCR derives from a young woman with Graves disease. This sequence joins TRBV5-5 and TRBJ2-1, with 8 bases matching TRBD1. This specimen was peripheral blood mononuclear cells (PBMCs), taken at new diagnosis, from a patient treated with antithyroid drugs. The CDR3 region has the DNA TGTGCCAGCAGCTTGACCACAGGGGGGAGCAATGAGCAGTTCTTC. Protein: CASSLTTGGSNEQFF.